The 5 T cell receptor beta chains in this list originate from one sample, sequenced in a study of T cell changes during pregnancy in multiple sclerosis. Assay: immunoSEQ multiplex PCR; the TCRdb copy retains only in-frame clones and omits some. Here the sample spans about 69,000 clones, over 75% being singletons. This sample comprised CD4+ T cells from peripheral blood mononuclear cells, obtained in the third trimester of pregnancy. These receptors all come from a female donor in good health, enrolled as a control in a pregnancy study.

J is TRBJ1-5 and V is TRBV19; 7 bases map to TRBD1. Germline CDR1 LNHDA, CDR2 SQIVND (reference sequence). Losses at the gene ends were 7 bases for V and 0 bases for J; bases not matched to a gene: 6. CDR3 size: 15 residues. CDR3 DNA sequence: TGTGCCAGTAAAACAGGGGTCGGTAGCAATCAGCCCCAGCATTTT. This gives the protein CASKTGVGSNQPQHF.

This chain links TRBV7-9 with TRBJ1-4; TRBD1 matches 12 bases. The V gene's germline CDR1 is SEHNR and CDR2 FQNEAQ (reference sequence). The length of the CDR3 is 16 residues. Germline trimming cut 2 bases from V and 8 bases from J; bases unmatched to any gene: 6. The CDR3 loop reads CASSLSPGTGGEKLFF. The CDR3 coding sequence is TGTGCCAGCAGCTTAAGTCCAGGGACAGGGGGCGAAAAACTGTTTTTT.

The chain has TRBV27 and TRBJ2-1; 10 bases agree with TRBD2. The CDR3 sequence is 17 residues long. Trimming took 3 bases from V and 0 from J; bases not matched to a gene: 5. Germline CDR1 and CDR2: MNHEY and SMNVEV (reference sequence). CDR3 sequence: CASSLSGGAISYNEQFF. CDR3 nucleotides: TGTGCCAGCAGTTTGAGCGGGGGGGCCATCTCCTACAATGAGCAGTTCTTC.

The chain recombines TRBV5-6 with TRBJ1-1; maybe TRBD1 (6 bases). The CDR3 contains 14 residues. The V gene lost 4 bases and the J gene lost 1 base, with 11 bases spanning the gap. Germline lookup yields CDR1 SGHDT and CDR2 YYEEEE. This CDR3 is CASSREDRNTEAFF. CDR3 coding DNA: TGTGCCAGCAGCCGTGAGGACAGGAACACTGAAGCTTTCTTT.

The rearrangement links TRBV9 to TRBJ2-1; maybe TRBD2 (5 bases). Trimming took off 0 bases at V and 7 bases at J, with 14 bases between the two ends. There are 15 residues in the CDR3. Germline loops: CDR1 SGDLS, CDR2 YYNGEE. The CDR3 reads CASSVGRESRNEQFF. The CDR3 DNA reads TGTGCCAGCAGCGTAGGCCGGGAATCTCGGAATGAGCAGTTCTTC.